These 17 T cell receptor beta chains were all obtained from the same sample, sequenced in a study of cytomegalovirus exposure and HLA in healthy donors. The primer mix had 60 Vbeta and 13 Jbeta primers. The data were produced by immunoSEQ multiplex PCR, yet TCRdb's version contains in-frame clones alone and is incomplete. The sample has 90,000 to 150,000 clones; roughly 72% are singletons. The sequenced sample consisted of PBMCs. The receptors stem from a woman between 50 and 59 years old in good health and CMV-seropositive.

This chain uses TRBV15 with TRBJ1-4; tentative D call: TRBD1 (5 bases). The CDR3 contains 16 residues. Trimming cost V 1 base and J 0 bases, with 9 bases left between them. CDR1 and CDR2 (germline): LNHNV, YYDKDF (reference sequence). The CDR3 nucleotides read TGTGCCACCAGCAGAGGAGGGGAGGCAACTAATGAAAAACTGTTTTTT. Its protein is CATSRGGEATNEKLFF.

The gene calls are TRBV29-1 and TRBJ1-2; TRBD1 is a possible D gene (5 bases). Between the trimmed V and J ends, which lost 0 bases and 7 bases, there was a span of 30 bases. Germline V CDR1 and CDR2: SQVTM, ANQGSEA. This CDR3 region has 19 residues. The CDR3 DNA sequence: TGCAGCGTTGAAGATCTAGGTGGGGTCCGGGGGTTACTGAATTCTGGCTACACCTTC. This sequence encodes CSVEDLGGVRGLLNSGYTF.

The gene calls are TRBV6-1 and TRBJ2-1; unclear D gene. This CDR3 comprises 14 residues. Germline lookup yields CDR1 MNHNS and CDR2 SASEGT. Deletions cut 1 base from V and 5 bases from J, with 9 bases between. In DNA form, the CDR3 reads TGTGCCAGCAGTGAAGTGTACTTCGACAATGAGCAGTTCTTC. This encodes CASSEVYFDNEQFF.

J is TRBJ1-1 and V is TRBV30, with a tentative D call TRBD1 (5 bases). Trimming shortened V by 0 bases and J by 8 bases, and 13 bases separated the two germline ends. CDR1 and CDR2 (germline): GTSNPN, SVGIG (reference sequence). This CDR3 has 13 amino acids. The CDR3 is CAWSVLGQGEAFF. The DNA for the CDR3 is TGTGCCTGGAGTGTACTGGGGCAGGGAGAAGCTTTCTTT.

In this sample, this clone turned up a few times. This chain joins TRBV11-1 and TRBJ2-5; D is undetermined. CDR1 and CDR2 from the germline V gene are SGHAT and FQDESV (reference sequence). This CDR3 region has 14 residues. V dropped 5 bases and J dropped 2 bases, with 12 bases sitting between them. CDR3 sequence reads: CASSPKSGQETQYF. The CDR3 nucleotides are TGTGCCAGCAGCCCGAAATCAGGACAAGAGACCCAGTACTTC.

There are a few counts of this clone. The chain links TRBV6-6 to TRBJ2-1, with D uncertain. The CDR3 consists of 12 residues. The V gene's germline CDR1 is MNHNY and CDR2 SVGAGI (reference sequence). Between the trimmed V and J ends, which lost 6 bases and 5 bases, there was a span of 8 bases. The CDR3 nucleotides are TGTGCCAGCAGGATTGGCAACAATGAGCAGTTCTTC. Translating gives CASRIGNNEQFF.

The chain is built from TRBV4-3 and TRBJ1-2, with a possible D match to TRBD1 (5 bases). CDR3 length equals 16 residues. Germline values: CDR1 LGHNA, CDR2 YSLEER. Trimming took 0 bases from V and 6 from J, leaving 17 bases between them. The chain's CDR3 is CASSQDQGQLGHGYTF. In nucleotides, the CDR3 is TGCGCCAGCAGCCAAGATCAGGGTCAGTTAGGACATGGCTACACCTTC.

This clone was detected a few times. V usage is TRBV28 and J usage is TRBJ2-5, with TRBD2 matching over 10 bases. V dropped 5 bases and J dropped 6; count of bases not matched to a gene: 6. CDR1 is MDHEN and CDR2 is SYDVKM in the germline V gene. The CDR3 is 14 amino acids. As DNA, the CDR3 is TGTGCCAGCAGTCGACCTAGCGGGGGAAAGACCCAGTACTTC. It is translated as CASSRPSGGKTQYF.

V and J are TRBV7-8 and TRBJ2-3; TRBD2 aligns across 12 bases. This CDR3 contains 16 residues. Trimming at V came to 3 bases and at J to 1 base, leaving 2 bases not matched to a gene. Germline V gene data show CDR1 as SGHVS and CDR2 as FQNEAQ. CDR3 region: CASSFRTSGGTDTQYF. CDR3 nucleotides: TGTGCCAGCAGCTTCCGGACTAGCGGGGGCACAGATACGCAGTATTTT.

The chain employs TRBV5-5 and TRBJ1-1; 8 bases agree with TRBD1. The length of the CDR3 is 15 residues. With 1 base clipped from V and 1 base from J, the junction kept 3 bases outside the gene matches. Germline CDR1 and CDR2: SGHKS and YYEKEE (reference sequence). This chain's CDR3 is CASSLTGTGNTEAFF. The DNA of the CDR3 is TGTGCCAGCAGCTTGACTGGGACAGGGAACACTGAAGCTTTCTTT.

The chain has TRBV7-2 and TRBJ2-2, with TRBD2 as a possible D gene (7 bases). The CDR3 consists of 16 residues. Trimming cost V 1 base and J 7 bases, with 16 bases left between them. The germline V gene has CDR1 SGHTA and CDR2 FQGNSA. In nucleotides, the CDR3 is TGTGCCAGCAGCTTAGTAGCTCGGGGGGCTGGCGGGGAGCTGTTTTTT. The encoded protein is CASSLVARGAGGELFF. Drawing the rest from reference TRBV7-2 and TRBJ2-2, the complete variable domain is GAGVSQSPSNKVTEKGKDVELRCDPISGHTALYWYRQSLGQGLEFLIYFQGNSAPDKSGLPSDRFSAERTGGSVSTLTIQRTQQEDSAVYLCASSLVARGAGGELFFGEGSRLTVL.

The chain uses TRBV7-2 and TRBJ1-3; perhaps TRBD1 as D (5 bases). Germline V gene lookup returns CDR1 SGHTA and CDR2 FQGNSA. The CDR3 length is 16 residues. Trimming took off 1 base at V and 3 bases at J, with 13 bases between the two ends. CDR3 sequence: CASSLVGSQGGNTIYF. In nucleotides, the CDR3 is TGTGCCAGCAGCTTAGTTGGATCCCAGGGTGGAAACACCATATATTTT.

This sequence joins TRBV19 and TRBJ1-1; TRBD1 agrees at 10 bases. The germline CDR1 and CDR2 sequences are LNHDA and SQIVND (reference sequence). V shed 5 bases, J shed 3 bases, and the junction held 6 bases outside the gene matches. The CDR3 contains 15 residues. CDR3 coding DNA: TGTGCCAGTAGTCCCGAGGACAGGGGGTACACTGAAGCTTTCTTT. This encodes CASSPEDRGYTEAFF.

V usage is TRBV9 and J usage is TRBJ2-7; no definite D call. V was cut by 0 bases and J by 5 bases, with 9 bases left in between. This CDR3 is built from 13 residues. Per germline, CDR1 SGDLS and CDR2 YYNGEE. DNA for the CDR3: TGTGCCAGCAGCGTAGGTTGGAGAAACGAGCAGTACTTC. It is translated as CASSVGWRNEQYF.

This clone was detected a few times. The chain employs TRBV7-6 and TRBJ2-2, with TRBD2 as a possible D gene (6 bases). Trimming left V 1 base short and J 5 bases short, with 11 bases between. This CDR3 is 15 amino acids long. Germline V gene lookup returns CDR1 SGHVS and CDR2 FNYEAQ. The CDR3 region is CASSLGAGRTGELFF. The DNA for the CDR3 is TGTGCCAGCAGCTTAGGGGCGGGGCGGACCGGGGAGCTGTTTTTT. Based on the CDR3 plus reference TRBV7-6 and TRBJ2-2, the full variable domain is GAGVSQSPRYKVTKRGQDVALRCDPISGHVSLYWYRQALGQGPEFLTYFNYEAQQDKSGLPNDRFSAERPEGSISTLTIQRTEQRDSAMYRCASSLGAGRTGELFFGEGSRLTVL.

V and J are TRBV12-5 and TRBJ2-7; a weak D match, TRBD2 (6 bases). This CDR3 comprises 14 residues. The germline V gene encodes CDR1 LGHNT and CDR2 FRNRAP. Trimming left V 5 bases short and J 4 bases short, with 15 bases between. The CDR3 protein is CASGHWEEWYEQYF. CDR3 nucleotides: TGTGCTAGTGGTCATTGGGAGGAGTGGTACGAGCAGTACTTC.

The chain has TRBV19 and TRBJ1-2; possibly TRBD1 for D (5 bases). CDR1 is LNHDA and CDR2 is SQIVND in the germline V gene (reference sequence). V was trimmed by 3 bases and J by 8 bases, leaving 10 bases between them. The CDR3 runs 12 residues. The CDR3 region is CASSIWGGGYTF. The CDR3 nucleotides read TGTGCCAGTAGTATCTGGGGGGGAGGCTACACCTTC.